Listed below are T cell receptor beta chains from one sample, sequenced in a study of T-cell reconstitution after alpha-beta-depleted transplantation in children. TCRdb reanalysed the PCR reads using MiXCR and keeps one entry per CDR3 protein. The table lists about a million distinct CDR3 sequences, about 26% of them singletons. This specimen consisted of PBMCs, mostly from graft donor cells, obtained 360 days after TCRalphabeta/CD19-depleted stem cell transplant. Receptor source: a boy under three years old who had a stem cell transplant for SCID, so the T cells may come from the graft donor. CDR3s include the opening cysteine and the closing phenylalanine or tryptophan. A D gene is named only where the DNA matches it firmly. The size field is filled for only some rows; it gives once, few, many or a size class.

V gene: TRBV29-1
J gene: TRBJ1-1
D gene: -
clone size: few
CDR3 protein: CSVTGQLMNTEAFF
CDR3 DNA: TGCAGCGTGACCGGACAGCTCATGAACACTGAAGCTTTCTTT

V gene: TRBV10-3
J gene: TRBJ1-2
D gene: TRBD1
clone size: -
CDR3 protein: CAISDVVIGTGNYGYTF
CDR3 DNA: TGTGCCATCAGTGATGTGGTTATAGGGACAGGGAACTATGGCTACACCTTC

V gene: TRBV11-2
J gene: TRBJ2-1
D gene: -
clone size: -
CDR3 protein: CASSQRFEQFF
CDR3 DNA: TGTGCCAGCAGCCAGAGGTTTGAGCAGTTCTTC

V gene: TRBV29-1
J gene: TRBJ1-4
D gene: TRBD1
clone size: -
CDR3 protein: CSVGGQGRWGEKLFF
CDR3 DNA: TGCAGCGTTGGCGGACAGGGTCGTTGGGGCGAAAAACTGTTTTTT

V gene: TRBV11-2
J gene: TRBJ1-2
D gene: TRBD1
clone size: -
CDR3 protein: CASSSGTGGSNYGYTF
CDR3 DNA: TGTGCCAGCAGCTCGGGGACAGGGGGCTCTAACTATGGCTACACCTTC

V gene: TRBV5-1
J gene: TRBJ2-7
D gene: TRBD2
clone size: -
CDR3 protein: CASTSASGGLNEQYF
CDR3 DNA: TGCGCCAGCACCTCCGCGAGCGGGGGGTTGAACGAGCAGTACTTC

V gene: TRBV15
J gene: TRBJ2-2
D gene: -
clone size: few
CDR3 protein: CATSRVVSGELFF
CDR3 DNA: TGTGCCACCAGCAGAGTGGTCTCCGGGGAGCTGTTTTTT

V gene: TRBV4-2
J gene: TRBJ2-3
D gene: TRBD1
clone size: -
CDR3 protein: CASSQETGGTDTQYF
CDR3 DNA: TGTGCCAGCAGCCAGGAGACAGGGGGCACAGATACGCAGTATTTT

V gene: TRBV7-2
J gene: TRBJ1-1
D gene: -
clone size: few
CDR3 protein: CASSLKGTTEAFF
CDR3 DNA: TGTGCCAGCAGCTTAAAGGGGACCACTGAAGCTTTCTTT

V gene: TRBV7-6
J gene: TRBJ2-3
D gene: TRBD1
clone size: few
CDR3 protein: CASSRNWGTADTQYF
CDR3 DNA: TGTGCCAGCAGCCGGAACTGGGGGACAGCGGATACGCAGTATTTT

V gene: TRBV29-1
J gene: TRBJ1-1
D gene: -
clone size: -
CDR3 protein: CSVEQRQVNTEAFF
CDR3 DNA: TGCAGCGTTGAGCAGCGCCAGGTGAACACTGAAGCTTTCTTT

V gene: TRBV10-1
J gene: TRBJ2-2
D gene: TRBD2
clone size: -
CDR3 protein: CASSVSGDDTGELFF
CDR3 DNA: TGCGCCAGCAGTGTTAGCGGGGACGACACCGGGGAGCTGTTTTTT

V gene: TRBV6-2/TRBV6-3
J gene: TRBJ1-5
D gene: -
clone size: few
CDR3 protein: CASGEMNQPQHF
CDR3 DNA: TGTGCCAGCGGGGAGATGAATCAGCCCCAGCATTTT

V gene: TRBV14
J gene: TRBJ2-1
D gene: TRBD2
clone size: many
CDR3 protein: CASSQAGGYNEQFF
CDR3 DNA: TGTGCCAGCAGCCAAGCGGGAGGGTACAATGAGCAGTTCTTC

V gene: TRBV5-1
J gene: TRBJ2-1
D gene: -
clone size: -
CDR3 protein: CASRFSDRPSYNEQFF
CDR3 DNA: TGCGCCAGCAGATTTTCCGACAGGCCCTCCTACAATGAGCAGTTCTTC

V gene: TRBV15
J gene: TRBJ2-6
D gene: -
clone size: -
CDR3 protein: CATSRDRRSSGANVLTF
CDR3 DNA: TGTGCCACCAGCAGAGATAGGCGAAGCTCTGGGGCCAACGTCCTGACTTTC

V gene: TRBV25-1
J gene: TRBJ2-5
D gene: -
clone size: -
CDR3 protein: CASREAGKETQYF
CDR3 DNA: TGTGCCAGCAGAGAGGCAGGGAAGGAGACCCAGTACTTC

V gene: TRBV20-1
J gene: TRBJ2-1
D gene: TRBD1
clone size: few
CDR3 protein: CSARGQGAYNEQFF
CDR3 DNA: TGCAGTGCTAGGGGACAGGGGGCCTACAATGAGCAGTTCTTC

V gene: TRBV20-1
J gene: TRBJ2-3
D gene: -
clone size: few
CDR3 protein: CSARSPLSADTDTQYF
CDR3 DNA: TGCAGTGCTAGATCGCCCCTCTCGGCTGACACAGATACGCAGTATTTT

V gene: TRBV6-2/TRBV6-3
J gene: TRBJ2-2
D gene: -
clone size: few
CDR3 protein: CASNRPGELFF
CDR3 DNA: TGTGCCAGCAATCGTCCCGGGGAGCTGTTTTTT

V gene: TRBV7-9
J gene: TRBJ2-4
D gene: TRBD1
clone size: -
CDR3 protein: CASGGQGAAEAKNIQYF
CDR3 DNA: TGTGCCAGCGGGGGACAGGGAGCCGCGGAAGCCAAAAACATTCAGTACTTC

V gene: TRBV27
J gene: TRBJ1-1
D gene: TRBD1
clone size: few
CDR3 protein: CASSPARDRGTEAFF
CDR3 DNA: TGTGCCAGCAGTCCCGCCCGGGACAGGGGCACTGAAGCTTTCTTT

V gene: TRBV5-1
J gene: TRBJ2-1
D gene: TRBD1
clone size: once
CDR3 protein: CASSMDRDGQFF
CDR3 DNA: TGCGCCAGCAGCATGGACAGGGATGGGCAGTTCTTC

V gene: TRBV7-2
J gene: TRBJ2-1
D gene: -
clone size: -
CDR3 protein: CASSLTRLGNEQFF
CDR3 DNA: TGTGCCAGCAGCTTAACCCGACTGGGGAATGAGCAGTTCTTC

V gene: TRBV5-1
J gene: TRBJ2-2
D gene: TRBD1
clone size: few
CDR3 protein: CASTVGTGDTGELFF
CDR3 DNA: TGCGCCAGCACGGTGGGGACAGGGGATACCGGGGAGCTGTTTTTT

V gene: TRBV15
J gene: TRBJ2-7
D gene: -
clone size: few
CDR3 protein: CATSRDLRFSYEQYF
CDR3 DNA: TGTGCCACCAGCAGAGATTTAAGATTCTCCTACGAGCAGTACTTC

V gene: TRBV5-1
J gene: TRBJ1-3
D gene: -
clone size: many
CDR3 protein: CASSLGLGNTIYF
CDR3 DNA: TGCGCCAGCAGCTTGGGCCTCGGAAACACCATATATTTT

V gene: TRBV29-1
J gene: TRBJ2-5
D gene: -
clone size: few
CDR3 protein: CSVEDLGRETQYF
CDR3 DNA: TGCAGCGTTGAAGATTTAGGGCGAGAGACCCAGTACTTC

V gene: TRBV28
J gene: TRBJ1-6
D gene: -
clone size: once
CDR3 protein: CASSRPGNSNSPLHF
CDR3 DNA: TGTGCCAGCAGCCGCCCAGGGAATTCCAATTCACCCCTCCACTTT

V gene: TRBV9
J gene: TRBJ2-3
D gene: TRBD1
clone size: -
CDR3 protein: CASSVEGAWTDTQYF
CDR3 DNA: TGTGCCAGCAGCGTAGAGGGGGCATGGACAGATACGCAGTATTTT

V gene: TRBV5-1
J gene: TRBJ1-1
D gene: -
clone size: -
CDR3 protein: CASSLTSGLDTEAFF
CDR3 DNA: TGCGCCAGCAGCTTGACCTCGGGACTGGACACTGAAGCTTTCTTT

V gene: TRBV7-2
J gene: TRBJ1-5
D gene: -
clone size: -
CDR3 protein: CASSRQVHQPQHF
CDR3 DNA: TGTGCCAGCAGCCGACAGGTTCATCAGCCCCAGCATTTT

V gene: TRBV20-1
J gene: TRBJ2-2
D gene: TRBD2
clone size: many
CDR3 protein: CSARTSGGAWTGELFF
CDR3 DNA: TGCAGTGCTAGGACTAGCGGGGGGGCCTGGACCGGGGAGCTGTTTTTT

V gene: TRBV11-2
J gene: TRBJ2-3
D gene: TRBD1
clone size: -
CDR3 protein: CASSVGRGQADTQYF
CDR3 DNA: TGTGCCAGCAGCGTGGGCAGGGGGCAGGCAGATACGCAGTATTTT

V gene: TRBV10-3
J gene: TRBJ1-5
D gene: -
clone size: -
CDR3 protein: CAIGSQGSNQPQHF
CDR3 DNA: TGTGCCATCGGGTCGCAGGGTAGCAATCAGCCCCAGCATTTT

V gene: TRBV5-1
J gene: TRBJ2-5
D gene: TRBD2
clone size: -
CDR3 protein: CASSPPGTSGGKETQYF
CDR3 DNA: TGCGCCAGCAGCCCCCCGGGGACTAGCGGGGGGAAAGAGACCCAGTACTTC

V gene: TRBV27
J gene: TRBJ1-5
D gene: TRBD1
clone size: -
CDR3 protein: CASSRRTGREHSNQPQHF
CDR3 DNA: TGTGCCAGCAGTAGAAGGACAGGGAGGGAGCATAGCAATCAGCCCCAGCATTTT

V gene: TRBV5-1
J gene: TRBJ2-3
D gene: TRBD2
clone size: -
CDR3 protein: CASVLAGGPDTQYF
CDR3 DNA: TGCGCCAGCGTCCTAGCGGGGGGGCCGGATACGCAGTATTTT

V gene: TRBV20-1
J gene: TRBJ2-6
D gene: -
clone size: few
CDR3 protein: CSARGVGGYSGANVLTF
CDR3 DNA: TGCAGTGCTAGAGGGGTAGGGGGTTACTCTGGGGCCAACGTCCTGACTTTC

V gene: TRBV5-1
J gene: TRBJ2-7
D gene: -
clone size: few
CDR3 protein: CASSLFRGAWNEQYF
CDR3 DNA: TGCGCCAGCAGCTTGTTCCGGGGGGCGTGGAACGAGCAGTACTTC

V gene: TRBV12-3/TRBV12-4
J gene: TRBJ2-1
D gene: -
clone size: few
CDR3 protein: CASSLAGGPRNEQFF
CDR3 DNA: TGTGCCAGCAGTTTAGCGGGGGGGCCACGCAATGAGCAGTTCTTC

V gene: TRBV19
J gene: TRBJ1-1
D gene: TRBD1
clone size: -
CDR3 protein: CASRETGSNTEAFF
CDR3 DNA: TGTGCCAGTAGGGAGACAGGGTCGAACACTGAAGCTTTCTTT